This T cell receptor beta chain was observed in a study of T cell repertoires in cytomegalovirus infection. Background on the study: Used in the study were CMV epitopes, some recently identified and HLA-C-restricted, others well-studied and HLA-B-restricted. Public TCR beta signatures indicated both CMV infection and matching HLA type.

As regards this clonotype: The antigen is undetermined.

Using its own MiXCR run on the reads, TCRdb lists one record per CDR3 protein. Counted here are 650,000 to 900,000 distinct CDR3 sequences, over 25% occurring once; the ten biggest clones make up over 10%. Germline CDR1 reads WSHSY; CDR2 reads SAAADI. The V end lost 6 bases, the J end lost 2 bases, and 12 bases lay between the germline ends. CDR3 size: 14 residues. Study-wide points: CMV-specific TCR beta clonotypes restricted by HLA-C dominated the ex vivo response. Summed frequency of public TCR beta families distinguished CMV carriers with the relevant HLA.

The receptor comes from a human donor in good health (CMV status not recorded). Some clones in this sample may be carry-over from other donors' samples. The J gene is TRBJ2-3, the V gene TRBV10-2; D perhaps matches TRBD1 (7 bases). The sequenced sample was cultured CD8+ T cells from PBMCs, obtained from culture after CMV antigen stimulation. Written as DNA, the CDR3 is TGCGCCAGCAGAGGGGGCGGGGTCACAGATACGCAGTATTTT. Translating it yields CASRGGGVTDTQYF.